This paragraph reports one TCR beta chain. These data come from a study of blood T cell repertoires in COVID-19. Germline lookup yields CDR1 MGHRA and CDR2 YSYEKL. The V gene lost 4 bases and the J gene lost 1 base, with 19 bases spanning the gap. The CDR3 is 17 residues long. Measured with immunoSEQ multiplex PCR; TCRdb has only the in-frame clones, and not every one. The data show more than 200,000 clones, nearly 90% seen once. Categorization into cohorts depended on clinical history that participants reported. Sequenced sample: PBMCs or T cells enriched from blood (not recorded which). This clonotype was sampled from a woman in her twenties or thirties with acute COVID-19. V usage is TRBV4-1 and J usage is TRBJ1-2; D remains ambiguous. The CDR3 is CASSPTRLGSFNYGYTF. The CDR3 bases are TGCGCCAGCAGCCCGACCCGACTAGGCAGTTTTAACTATGGCTACACCTTC.